This T cell receptor (beta chain) was retrieved from a study of shared clonotypes between healthy human individuals. The genomic DNA of each subset was split evenly across several immunoSEQ plates. Data came from immunoSEQ multiplex PCR; TCRdb stores just in-frame clones and leaves some out. The sample includes just under 95,000 clones, 60% to 70% of them seen just once. Regarding the study as a whole: All-four-donor shared clonotypes had higher generation probabilities than non-shared clonotypes did.

Remarks on this clone: Its matching antigen is unknown.

The CDR3 contains 15 residues. V lost 1 base to trimming and J lost 4 bases, with 14 bases between them. Germline V CDR1 and CDR2: SEHNR, FQNEAQ (reference sequence). This TCR came from a man aged 30 to 39 in good health. The genes are TRBV7-9 and TRBJ2-7; D not resolved. Material: memory CD8+ T cells sorted from blood. Subset meaning: CD45RO+ cells pooled with CCR7-negative TemRA cells. CDR3 nucleotide sequence: TGTGCCAGCAGCTTAGTAGGGATGGGCTTGTACGAGCAGTACTTC. Its protein product is CASSLVGMGLYEQYF.